A selection of T cell receptor beta chains follows, all from one sample in a study of blood T cells in healthy people across ages. Using its own MiXCR run on the 5' RACE reads, TCRdb lists one record per CDR3 protein. The sample yields 600,000 to 1,000,000 distinct CDR3 sequences, 58% seen once. Sequenced input: blood. These receptors all stem from a man between 25 and 39 years old in good health. Each CDR3 is given with its conserved first and last residue. The order of the fields is J gene, V gene, clone size, D gene, CDR3 protein, CDR3 DNA. A D gene is named only where the DNA matches it firmly. Some rows have no size entry. The others give once, few or many, or a class for an expanded clone.

>TRBJ2-1|TRBV6-1|few|TRBD1
CASSVDRGQGNEQFF
TGTGCCAGCAGCGTAGACAGGGGGCAGGGGAATGAGCAGTTCTTC
>TRBJ2-5|TRBV7-9|.|TRBD1
CASSPRLGQGKTQYF
TGTGCCAGCAGCCCCCGCCTCGGACAGGGGAAGACCCAGTACTTC
>TRBJ2-7|TRBV5-5|many|.
CASSLGLAETYEQYF
TGTGCCAGCAGCTTGGGTCTAGCAGAAACCTACGAGCAGTACTTC
>TRBJ1-5|TRBV20-1|few|.
CSARLGAPNQPQHF
TGCAGTGCTAGATTGGGGGCGCCCAATCAGCCCCAGCATTTT
>TRBJ2-1|TRBV12-3/TRBV12-4|.|.
CASSGRGHGNEQFF
TGTGCCAGCAGTGGGCGAGGTCATGGCAATGAGCAGTTCTTC
>TRBJ2-5|TRBV11-2|.|TRBD2
CASSFLGLAGVQETQYF
TGTGCCAGCAGCTTTCTGGGACTAGCGGGAGTCCAAGAGACCCAGTACTTC
>TRBJ2-1|TRBV12-3/TRBV12-4|.|TRBD1
CATTGQGPNEQFF
TGTGCCACCACGGGACAGGGTCCCAATGAGCAGTTCTTC
>TRBJ2-7|TRBV5-1|.|.
CASSFGDGDYEQYF
TGCGCCAGCAGCTTCGGGGATGGGGATTACGAGCAGTACTTC
>TRBJ1-4|TRBV7-6|.|.
CASSRTVWDEKLFF
TGTGCCAGCAGCCGGACAGTCTGGGACGAAAAACTGTTTTTT
>TRBJ2-7|TRBV18|.|TRBD2
CASSPREGREAYEQYF
TGTGCCAGCTCACCCCGGGAGGGCAGGGAGGCCTACGAGCAGTACTTC
>TRBJ2-3|TRBV7-3|.|.
CASSSGGGVAQYF
TGTGCCAGCAGCTCCGGAGGTGGTGTAGCGCAGTATTTT
>TRBJ2-1|TRBV7-2|.|.
CASSLLGGDEQFF
TGTGCCAGCAGCTTATTAGGGGGGGATGAGCAGTTCTTC
>TRBJ2-5|TRBV24-1|.|.
CATSGAGGSNEQYF
TGTGCCACCAGTGGGGCAGGGGGGAGCAATGAGCAGTACTTC
>TRBJ2-7|TRBV28|.|.
CASSSTDLYEQYF
TGTGCCAGCAGTTCCACGGACCTCTACGAGCAGTACTTC
>TRBJ1-6|TRBV20-1|few|TRBD1
CSARDRGHSYNSPLHF
TGCAGTGCTAGAGATAGGGGGCATTCCTATAATTCACCCCTCCACTTT
>TRBJ2-4|TRBV6-6|few|.
CASSYPAAKNIQYF
TGTGCCAGCAGTTACCCGGCGGCCAAAAACATTCAGTACTTC
>TRBJ2-3|TRBV5-1|.|.
CASGLEGSPSTDTQYF
TGCGCCAGCGGCTTGGAGGGTTCACCAAGCACAGATACGCAGTATTTT
>TRBJ2-7|TRBV29-1|.|TRBD2
CSVMGLAGAPYEQYF
TGCAGCGTTATGGGACTAGCGGGAGCCCCCTACGAGCAGTACTTC
>TRBJ2-1|TRBV7-2|many|TRBD2
CASSFQAGGPPYNEQFF
TGTGCCAGCAGCTTCCAAGCGGGAGGGCCCCCCTACAATGAGCAGTTCTTC
>TRBJ1-1|TRBV20-1|.|.
CSASTTGGANTEAFF
TGCAGTGCTAGCACTACAGGAGGGGCGAACACTGAAGCTTTCTTT
>TRBJ2-5|TRBV12-3/TRBV12-4|.|TRBD2
CASSSSGTEETQYF
TGTGCCAGCAGTTCTAGCGGGACGGAAGAGACCCAGTACTTC
>TRBJ2-3|TRBV6-1|.|.
CASSSAIARPGRGAYRTQYF
TGTGCCAGCAGCTCCGCGATAGCCCGTCCGGGGAGAGGCGCCTACCGTACGCAGTATTTT
>TRBJ2-3|TRBV20-1|.|.
CSARDIRGNLFTDTQYF
TGCAGTGCTAGAGATATAAGGGGGAACCTATTCACAGATACGCAGTATTTT
>TRBJ2-7|TRBV6-1|.|TRBD2
CASREGTRVEQYF
TGTGCCAGCAGAGAAGGGACTAGAGTCGAGCAGTACTTC